These 25 T cell receptor beta chains were all obtained from the same sample, sequenced in a study of CD8+CD57+ T cells in acquired aplastic anemia. Patients sequenced had flow cytometry evidence of CD8+CD57+ cell expansion. TCR beta VDJ and CDR3 were profiled, and genomic DNA was the template. Via MiXCR, TCRdb re-called the reads, giving one row per CDR3 protein. The sample shows about 170,000 distinct CDR3 sequences, around 48% of them seen only once. Material for sequencing was sorted CD4+, CD8+, or CD8+CD57+ T cells (not recorded which) from PBMCs. All receptors come from a human donor with aplastic anemia.

This rearrangement joins TRBV10-3 to TRBJ2-5, with 13 bases aligning to TRBD2. Germline V gene sequence: CDR1 ENHRY, CDR2 SYGVKD. V dropped 0 bases and J dropped 4; count of bases not matched to a gene: 2. CDR3 size: 16 residues. The CDR3 nucleotides are TGTGCCATCAGTGAGTCGACTAGCGGGGGGTCAGAGACCCAGTACTTC. It encodes CAISESTSGGSETQYF.

The rearrangement links TRBV10-3 to TRBJ2-7; 7 nucleotides agree with TRBD2. Germline V lookup: CDR1 ENHRY, CDR2 SYGVKD. V lost 4 bases to trimming and J lost 6 bases; unmatched junction nucleotides: 15. The CDR3 consists of 16 residues. Written as DNA, the CDR3 is TGTGCCATCAGTGGGATCACTAGCGCCAAACCTTCCGAGCAGTACTTC. It encodes CAISGITSAKPSEQYF.

To note about this clonotype: This could be a read error, since a much larger clone is one nucleotide away. The conserved closing phenylalanine or tryptophan is absent in this CDR3, likely reflecting a read error. The chain couples TRBV11-1 to TRBJ1-2; no reliable D call. The CDR3 sequence is 16 residues long. Germline CDR1 reads SGHAT; CDR2 reads FQDESV (reference sequence). V was cut by 3 bases and J by 4 bases, with 18 bases left in between. The CDR3 sequence: CASSLEIGRKGYGYTY. In DNA, the CDR3 is TGTGCCAGCAGCTTGGAAATAGGACGGAAAGGCTATGGCTACACCTAC.

This clonotype has more than one count but fewer than ten. V usage is TRBV3-1 and J usage is TRBJ1-4; a weak D match, TRBD1 (6 bases). V dropped 3 bases and J dropped 4 bases, with 9 bases sitting between them. Germline CDR1 and CDR2: LGHDT and YNNKEL (reference sequence). CDR3 length equals 14 residues. The CDR3, as DNA: TGTGCCAGCAGCCAGGGAGGGGGTAATGAAAAACTGTTTTTT. Its translation: CASSQGGGNEKLFF.

V is TRBV20-1 and J is TRBJ1-4; D remains unclear. Trimming shortened V by 5 bases and J by 5 bases, and 15 bases separated the two germline ends. The CDR3 is made up of 14 amino acids. From germline, CDR1 is DFQATT and CDR2 SNEGSKA (reference sequence). CDR3 residues: CSAPPCGENEKLFF. CDR3 nucleotide sequence: TGCAGTGCTCCCCCTTGCGGAGAAAATGAAAAACTGTTTTTT.

The rearrangement links TRBV2 to TRBJ1-5; weak D call: TRBD1 (5 bases). Germline V gene lookup returns CDR1 SNHLY and CDR2 FYNNEI. The CDR3 sequence is 15 residues long. V was cut by 6 bases and J by 0 bases, with 12 bases left in between. The CDR3 reads CASSADTYSNQPQHF. CDR3 DNA sequence: TGTGCCAGCAGCGCGGACACGTATAGCAATCAGCCCCAGCATTTT.

This clonotype was seen ten or more times. The rearrangement joins TRBV7-2 to TRBJ1-2; 8 bases align to TRBD1. Germline V gives CDR1 SGHTA, CDR2 FQGNSA. Unmatched junction bases numbered 8, after V lost 6 bases and J lost 2 bases. CDR3 size: 15 residues. DNA for the CDR3: TGTGCCAGCAGTTGGGAAGGACAGGGCAACTATGGCTACACCTTC. Translating it yields CASSWEGQGNYGYTF. The variable domain in full, with the rest retrieved from reference TRBV7-2 and TRBJ1-2, is GAGVSQSPSNKVTEKGKDVELRCDPISGHTALYWYRQSLGQGLEFLIYFQGNSAPDKSGLPSDRFSAERTGGSVSTLTIQRTQQEDSAVYLCASSWEGQGNYGYTFGSGTRLTVV.

This clonotype was seen ten or more times. The V gene is TRBV6-1, the J gene TRBJ1-6; 8 bases match TRBD1. This CDR3 contains 15 residues. With 4 bases clipped from V and 7 bases from J, the junction kept 6 bases outside the gene matches. Germline assignment: CDR1 MNHNS and CDR2 SASEGT. The CDR3 bases are TGTGCCAGCAGTGCATACAGGGGGAACAATTCACCCCTCCACTTT. This codes for CASSAYRGNNSPLHF.

This clonotype was seen more than once but under ten times. V and J are TRBV24-1 and TRBJ1-2; 11 bases are a match to TRBD1. The germline V gene has CDR1 KGHDR and CDR2 SFDVKD. V shed 11 bases and J 4 bases; nucleotides not matched to a gene: 20. This CDR3 contains 18 residues. DNA for the CDR3: TGTGCCAGCAGCCTGGAAGGTGGGACAGGGGGTCGGGGCTATGGCTACACCTTC. Amino acids: CASSLEGGTGGRGYGYTF.

This clonotype was observed a handful of times. The V gene is TRBV6-1, the J gene TRBJ1-2, with D hard to call. CDR1 is MNHNS, CDR2 SASEGT, per germline. V gave up 2 bases and J gave up 4 bases, with 11 bases separating them. CDR3 length: 14 residues. This CDR3 reads CASSESRQTYGYTF. The DNA for the CDR3 is TGTGCCAGCAGTGAATCTCGGCAGACCTATGGCTACACCTTC.

The chain links TRBV7-3 to TRBJ2-7; D call uncertain. CDR1 SGHTA and CDR2 FQGTGA come from the germline V gene. Trimming stripped 9 bases from V and 2 bases from J, with 20 bases between. The CDR3 has 15 amino acids. The CDR3 loop is CARNRWLPATYEQYF. CDR3 DNA: TGTGCCAGGAACCGTTGGCTACCCGCAACCTACGAGCAGTACTTC.

In this sample, this clonotype turned up a few times. The rearrangement uses TRBV15 and TRBJ2-1; no reliable D call. Germline CDR1 LNHNV, CDR2 YYDKDF (reference sequence). The V end was cut by 1 base, the J end by 0 bases, with 7 bases between. The CDR3 has 15 amino acids. This chain's CDR3 is CATSRAANSYNEQFF. As DNA, the CDR3 is TGTGCCACCAGCAGAGCAGCTAACTCCTACAATGAGCAGTTCTTC.

Only a few counts were recorded for this clonotype. The chain uses TRBV3-1 and TRBJ1-3; possible D gene TRBD1, 6 bases. Between the trimmed V and J ends, which lost 4 bases and 0 bases, there was a span of 16 bases. This CDR3 comprises 17 residues. Germline lookup yields CDR1 LGHDT and CDR2 YNNKEL (reference sequence). CDR3 region: CASSLAPTGFSGNTIYF. CDR3 nucleotide sequence: TGTGCCAGCAGCCTGGCCCCGACAGGATTCTCTGGAAACACCATATATTTT.

V and J are TRBV2 and TRBJ2-7; a possible D gene is TRBD1 (5 bases). Deletions cut 5 bases from V and 4 bases from J, with 12 bases between. Germline-derived CDR1 and CDR2 are SNHLY and FYNNEI. CDR3 length: 13 amino acids. The CDR3 DNA sequence: TGTGCCAGCAGTTCAGGGCCACAATACGAGCAGTACTTC. This gives the protein CASSSGPQYEQYF.

This clonotype is judged medium-sized (0.01 to 0.1%). The chain is built from TRBV10-2 and TRBJ2-7; tentatively, D is TRBD1 (5 bases). The V end lost 3 bases, the J end lost 6 bases, and 12 bases lay between the germline ends. The CDR3 extends over 13 amino acids. In germline, CDR1 is WSHSY, CDR2 SAAADI. The CDR3: CASSEGRVSEQYF. CDR3 nucleotide sequence: TGCGCCAGCAGTGAAGGCAGGGTAAGCGAGCAGTACTTC.

A few counts support this clonotype. This rearrangement joins TRBV7-9 to TRBJ1-2, with D hard to call. CDR1 is SEHNR and CDR2 is FQNEAQ in the germline V gene (reference sequence). The germline V and J ends were trimmed by 4 bases and 5 bases, with 17 bases remaining between them. This CDR3 is 15 amino acids long. Here the CDR3 DNA reads TGTGCCAGCAGCTCCCTGGCGGGCAGGACTTATGGCTACACCTTC. The encoded protein is CASSSLAGRTYGYTF.

With respect to this clonotype: One end of the junction is discordant with germline, which a read error may explain. This rearrangement joins TRBV2 to TRBJ1-2; no clear D gene. Germline-derived CDR1 and CDR2 are SNHLY and FYNNEI. This CDR3 has 13 amino acids. As DNA, the CDR3 is TGTACCAGCAGTGAACGGGTGAACTATGGCTACACCTTC. Protein: CTSSERVNYGYTF.

This clonotype appeared many times. The rearrangement links TRBV9 to TRBJ2-7, with D perhaps matching TRBD1 (6 bases). The CDR3 consists of 15 residues. Germline V gene lookup returns CDR1 SGDLS and CDR2 YYNGEE. V shed 0 bases and J shed 7 bases, with 17 bases lying between them. Here the CDR3 reads CASSVAVQGVSEQYF. The CDR3 nucleotides read TGTGCCAGCAGCGTAGCTGTACAGGGTGTAAGTGAGCAGTACTTC. Full variable domain (rest looked up from reference TRBV9 and TRBJ2-7): DSGVTQTPKHLITATGQRVTLRCSPRSGDLSVYWYQQSLDQGLQFLIQYYNGEERAKGNILERFSAQQFPDLHSELNLSSLELGDSALYFCASSVAVQGVSEQYFGPGTRLTVT.

This clonotype was counted ten times or more. The chain employs TRBV9 and TRBJ2-3; TRBD2 matches 11 bases. J gave up 2 bases and V 3 bases, and 5 bases lay outside the gene matches. The germline V gene has CDR1 SGDLS and CDR2 YYNGEE. This CDR3 has 16 amino acids. The CDR3 sequence: CASSASGGQPTDTQYF. The CDR3 coding sequence is TGTGCCAGCAGCGCTAGCGGGGGGCAGCCCACAGATACGCAGTATTTT.

The chain carries TRBV24-1 and TRBJ2-1; 11 nucleotides match TRBD2. Germline V gene sequence: CDR1 KGHDR, CDR2 SFDVKD. V dropped 5 bases and J dropped 4; count of bases not matched to a gene: 6. The CDR3 covers 16 residues. CDR3 nucleotides: TGTGCCACCAGTGTGGGGACTAGCGGAAATTACAATGAGCAGTTCTTC. It is translated as CATSVGTSGNYNEQFF.

The chain couples TRBV24-1 to TRBJ2-1, with unresolved D. The V end was cut by 4 bases, the J end by 6 bases, with 12 bases between. Germline V gives CDR1 KGHDR, CDR2 SFDVKD. This CDR3 has 14 residues. The CDR3 reads CATSDHRKLNEQFF. CDR3 bases: TGTGCCACCAGTGACCACAGAAAACTCAATGAGCAGTTCTTC.

The chain links TRBV2 to TRBJ2-1; D may be TRBD2 (5 bases). This CDR3 is built from 15 residues. Trimming took 3 bases from V and 5 from J, leaving 14 bases between them. The germline CDR1 and CDR2 sequences are SNHLY and FYNNEI. The CDR3 loop reads CASSDGMDLDNEQFF. CDR3 nucleotide sequence: TGTGCCAGCAGTGACGGAATGGACTTGGACAATGAGCAGTTCTTC.

CDR3 amino acids: CASSIHAGGYNEQFF. The CDR3 bases are TGTGCCAGCAGCATACACGCGGGAGGGTACAATGAGCAGTTCTTC. V usage is TRBV7-8 and J usage is TRBJ2-1, with TRBD2 matching 9 bases. After removal of 5 bases from V and 4 bases from J, the junction contained 6 bases not matched to a gene. The CDR3 totals 15 residues. Looked up from germline, CDR1 is SGHVS and CDR2 is FQNEAQ.

This clonotype appeared many times. The gene calls are TRBV20-1 and TRBJ2-4; possible D gene TRBD2, 7 bases. Germline V gene lookup returns CDR1 DFQATT and CDR2 SNEGSKA (reference sequence). This CDR3 spans 14 amino acids. The V gene lost 6 bases and the J gene lost 4 bases, with 16 bases spanning the gap. CDR3 nucleotides: TGCAGTGCCCCAGTAGGGGGGGTTAAAAACATTCAGTACTTC. Protein product: CSAPVGGVKNIQYF.

V gene TRBV29-1 combines with J gene TRBJ2-7; no firm D call. Germline CDR1 is SQVTM and CDR2 is ANQGSEA. V lost 7 bases and J lost 5, with 18 bases in between. This CDR3 has 13 residues. In DNA form, the CDR3 reads TGCAGCGCTGGAGACCCCCAGTTCAACGAGCAGTACTTC. Translating it yields CSAGDPQFNEQYF.